The 7 T cell receptor beta chains listed next were all sequenced from one sample in a study of T cells in women clearing cervical HPV infection. Assay used: immunoSEQ multiplex PCR; TCRdb lists only in-frame clones, some missing. Its table lists 25,000 to 35,000 clones. Sequenced sample: blood buffy coat. These receptors were obtained from a woman between 18 and 75 years old with a cervical HPV16 infection that either progressed to CIN3+ or cleared (not recorded which).

In the case of this clone: The read terminates 3 residues ahead of where the CDR3 ends, so the germline J gene completes it. V usage is TRBV7-2 and J usage is TRBJ2-2; the match to TRBD1 covers 8 bases. Germline V gene sequence: CDR1 SGHTA, CDR2 FQGNSA. J lost 5 bases, V lost 4 bases, and 3 bases had no gene match. The CDR3 is 14 residues long. The CDR3 loop is CASSYRTGTGELFF. The sequenced CDR3 bases are TGTGCCAGCAGCTACCGGACAGGGACCGGGGAG. The variable domain in full, completed from reference TRBV7-2 and TRBJ2-2, reads GAGVSQSPSNKVTEKGKDVELRCDPISGHTALYWYRQSLGQGLEFLIYFQGNSAPDKSGLPSDRFSAERTGGSVSTLTIQRTQQEDSAVYLCASSYRTGTGELFFGEGSRLTVL.

A remark on this clone: The read stops 3 residues short of the end of the CDR3; the missing end is completed from the germline J gene. V usage is TRBV7-1 and J usage is TRBJ1-2; TRBD1 matches 11 bases. TRBV7-1 is annotated as an ORF whose role is uncertain. This CDR3 is built from 21 residues. The CDR3 region is CASSSTRLRDRGFRAKNIYTF. The covered CDR3 bases are TGTGCCAGCAGCTCGACCCGACTCCGGGACAGGGGGTTCCGAGCCAAAAACATC.

To note about this clone: The CDR3 goes on 3 residues after the read ends, and that part is filled in from the germline J gene. The chain joins TRBV29-1 to TRBJ1-2; TRBD1 aligns across 7 bases. The CDR3 is 13 amino acids. Germline V lookup: CDR1 SQVTM, CDR2 ANQGSEA. V lost 7 bases, J lost 6 bases, and 11 bases stayed unmatched. The CDR3 bases that were read are TGCAGCGCCAACTACAGGGGATCGCATGGC. This codes for CSANYRGSHG. The full CDR3 is CSANYRGSHGYTF. Variable domain in full (rest from reference TRBV29-1 and TRBJ1-2): SAVISQKPSRDICQRGTSLTIQCQVDSQVTMMFWYRQQPGQSLTLIATANQGSEATYESGFVIDKFPISRPNLTFSTLTVSNMSPEDSSIYLCSANYRGSHGYTFGSGTRLTVV.

For this clone: Read data end 3 residues before the CDR3 end; the end is taken from the germline J gene. The V gene is TRBV18, the J gene TRBJ1-3; TRBD1 aligns across 7 bases. With V trimmed by 3 bases and J by 0 bases, 14 bases remained unmatched. Germline-derived CDR1 and CDR2 are KGHSH and LQKENI. This CDR3 is 19 amino acids long. CDR3 in amino acids: CASSPSHPGGTFSGNTIYF. CDR3 bases read: TGTGCCAGCTCACCTTCTCATCCAGGGGGAACCTTCTCTGGAAACACC.

Remarks on this clone: The CDR3 end lies 3 residues beyond the end of the read and is filled in from the germline J gene. The chain employs TRBV27 and TRBJ2-7, with D uncertain. Germline-derived CDR1 and CDR2 are MNHEY and SMNVEV (reference sequence). The V end lost 5 bases, the J end lost 2 bases, and 22 bases lay between the germline ends. CDR3 length equals 17 residues. This chain's CDR3 is CASSPQIGPTFTYEQYF. The sequenced part of the CDR3 DNA is TGTGCCAGCAGTCCCCAGATAGGGCCAACTTTCACCTACGAG.

Details on this clone: The read terminates 3 residues before the CDR3 end, so the remaining end is supplied by the germline J gene. The chain has TRBV7-3 and TRBJ1-6; D is perhaps TRBD1 (6 bases). Germline CDR1 SGHTA, CDR2 FQGTGA. This CDR3 comprises 15 residues. Between the trimmed V and J ends, which lost 0 bases and 6 bases, there was a span of 9 bases. The CDR3 bases that were read are TGTGCCAGCAGCTTAACGACAGGACTTAATTCACCC. Translated: CASSLTTGLNSP. From start to end, the CDR3 is CASSLTTGLNSPLHF. Combining the CDR3 with reference TRBV7-3 and TRBJ1-6 gives the whole variable domain GAGVSQTPSNKVTEKGKYVELRCDPISGHTALYWYRQSLGQGPEFLIYFQGTGAADDSGLPNDRFFAVRPEGSVSTLKIQRTERGDSAVYLCASSLTTGLNSPLHFGNGTRLTVT.

By frequency, this clone registers medium-sized. The CDR3 end falls 3 residues outside the read, so it is completed with the germline J gene. The chain couples TRBV6-2 or TRBV6-3 to TRBJ2-1; D is unresolved. V lost 7 bases and J 3 bases, leaving 4 bases between the germline ends. CDR1 and CDR2 from the germline V gene are MNHEY and SVGEGT. The CDR3 has 11 amino acids. The covered CDR3 bases are TGTGCCAGCAAAGGCTACAATGAG. Translation gives CASKGYNE. The complete CDR3 protein is CASKGYNEQFF.